Below are 24 T cell receptor beta chains sequenced from a single sample in a study of low-dose radiotherapy and immunotherapy resistance in tumors. As to time point: before trial treatment. TCR amplification ran approximately 20 PCR cycles using constant-region and V-primer adapter primers. TCRdb redid the calling of the reads with MiXCR, one entry per CDR3 protein. The repertoire consists of under 60,000 distinct CDR3 sequences, with 12% occurring once and the leading ten covering 5.5% to 7.5%. The sample was PBMCs, taken before treatment. The receptors come from a female donor with ovarian cancer.

V is TRBV5-1 and J is TRBJ2-3; 7 bases are shared with TRBD2. Looked up from germline, CDR1 is SGHRS and CDR2 is YFSETQ. The V and J ends lost 3 bases and 8 bases, in that order; junction bases with no gene match: 6. The CDR3 consists of 13 residues. The CDR3 DNA reads TGCGCCAGCAGCTACGGCGGGGAGGGTACGCAGTATTTT. Amino acids: CASSYGGEGTQYF.

This clonotype was recorded many times. V is TRBV7-2 and J is TRBJ2-7, with D tentatively TRBD1 (5 bases). V was shortened by 5 bases and J by 6 bases, with 14 bases between the two germline ends. Per the germline V gene, CDR1 is SGHTA and CDR2 is FQGNSA. CDR3 length: 13 amino acids. CDR3 sequence (DNA): TGTGCCAGCAGCCTAGGGGCCTACCTCGAGCAGTACTTC. Protein product: CASSLGAYLEQYF.

This chain links TRBV18 with TRBJ2-7; D is uncertain. Germline-derived CDR1 and CDR2 are KGHSH and LQKENI. The ends were cut back, 1 base at V and 5 bases at J, with 9 bases in the middle. The CDR3 length is 13 residues. The CDR3 sequence is CASSPQRLDEQYF. CDR3 nucleotide sequence: TGTGCCAGCTCACCACAGCGTTTGGACGAGCAGTACTTC.

This clonotype was picked up many times. This chain joins TRBV9 and TRBJ1-1; maybe TRBD1 (5 bases). Trimming shortened V by 4 bases and J by 3 bases, and 10 bases separated the two germline ends. Looked up from germline, CDR1 is SGDLS and CDR2 is YYNGEE. The CDR3 has 13 amino acids. CDR3: CASSTGGDTEAFF. The CDR3 coding sequence is TGTGCCAGCAGCACAGGAGGGGACACTGAAGCTTTCTTT.

This clonotype showed up many times. V and J are TRBV4-1 and TRBJ2-7; the D gene is possibly TRBD2 (5 bases). Deletions cut 0 bases from V and 3 bases from J, with 12 bases between. CDR1 is MGHRA and CDR2 is YSYEKL in the germline V gene. The CDR3 loop spans 15 amino acids. Here the CDR3 reads CASSQDPGGLYEQYF. The CDR3 nucleotides read TGCGCCAGCAGCCAAGATCCGGGTGGACTCTACGAGCAGTACTTC.

This clonotype was seen at least ten times. V gene TRBV20-1 combines with J gene TRBJ2-2, with D possibly called TRBD1 or TRBD2 (6 bases each). Germline V lookup: CDR1 DFQATT, CDR2 SNEGSKA (reference sequence). V was shortened by 4 bases and J by 6 bases, with 15 bases between the two germline ends. This CDR3 is built from 14 residues. The CDR3 here is CSATRGQGPGELFF. The CDR3 coding sequence is TGCAGTGCTACCCGGGGGCAGGGTCCCGGGGAGCTGTTTTTT.

V gene TRBV29-1 combines with J gene TRBJ2-3; 11 nucleotides agree with TRBD2. V gave up 6 bases and J gave up 7 bases; unmatched junction bases: 9. Germline loops: CDR1 SQVTM, CDR2 ANQGSEA. The CDR3 covers 14 residues. CDR3 sequence reads: CSVVGSGGANTQYF. The CDR3 DNA sequence: TGCAGCGTGGTCGGTAGCGGGGGGGCGAATACGCAGTATTTT.

This clonotype has at least ten counts. The V call is TRBV29-1, the J call TRBJ1-2; TRBD1 matches at 8 bases. This CDR3 comprises 13 residues. With 6 bases clipped from V and 0 bases from J, the junction kept 3 bases outside the gene matches. Germline-derived CDR1 and CDR2 are SQVTM and ANQGSEA. For the CDR3, the DNA is TGCAGCGTGGAACAGGGGGCTAACTATGGCTACACCTTC. It is translated as CSVEQGANYGYTF.

This clonotype showed up many times. The chain couples TRBV30 to TRBJ2-5, with 11 bases aligning to TRBD2. CDR1 and CDR2 from the germline V gene are GTSNPN and SVGIG (reference sequence). The V segment lost 2 bases and the J segment 5 bases; nucleotides outside the gene matches: 4. The CDR3 is made up of 14 amino acids. The CDR3 nucleotides are TGTGCCTGGAGTCAAACTAGCGGGGGCGAGACCCAGTACTTC. As protein: CAWSQTSGGETQYF. The full variable domain, its missing parts supplied by reference TRBV30 and TRBJ2-5, is SQTIHQWPATLVQPVGSPLSLECTVEGTSNPNLYWYRQAAGRGLQLLFYSVGIGQISSEVPQNLSASRPQDRQFILSSKKLLLSDSGFYLCAWSQTSGGETQYFGPGTRLLVL.

This clonotype was picked up many times. The chain joins TRBV9 to TRBJ1-6, with a tentative D call TRBD1 (5 bases). V was pared by 3 bases and J by 10 bases, with 17 bases between. The CDR3 consists of 15 residues. Germline CDR1 SGDLS, CDR2 YYNGEE. The CDR3 is CASSAGAGLGSPLHF. DNA of the CDR3: TGTGCCAGCAGCGCCGGGGCGGGGTTGGGATCACCCCTCCACTTT.

This clonotype was observed many times. The chain links TRBV23-1 to TRBJ2-7; D may be TRBD1 (5 bases). TRBV23-1 is labeled an ORF, and its function is uncertain. The V gene lost 3 bases and the J gene lost 5 bases, with 8 bases spanning the gap. The CDR3 runs 12 residues. The DNA for the CDR3 is TGCGCCAGCAGTCAGCAGGGAAACGAGCAGTACTTC. It encodes CASSQQGNEQYF.

This clonotype was observed a few times. This sequence is one base from a far larger clone and is likely a read error. The chain joins TRBV5-5 to TRBJ2-7; TRBD2 might be the D (5 bases). CDR3 size: 13 residues. The ends were cut back, 4 bases at V and 7 bases at J, with 15 bases in the middle. Germline V CDR1 and CDR2: SGHKS, YYEKEE (reference sequence). In DNA form, the CDR3 reads TGTGCCAGCAGCCAGGACTGGCTCAATGAGCAGTACTTC. It codes for CASSQDWLNEQYF. Filled out from reference TRBV5-5 and TRBJ2-7, the complete variable domain reads DAGVTQSPTHLIKTRGQQVTLRCSPISGHKSVSWYQQVLGQGPQFIFQYYEKEERGRGNFPDRFSARQFPNYSSELNVNALLLGDSALYLCASSQDWLNEQYFGPGTRLTVT.

This clonotype occurred many times. The CDR3 coding sequence is TGTGCCAGCAGCCAAGATCGACAGGTGCAGTTCTTC. This gives the protein CASSQDRQVQFF. The chain combines TRBV14 with TRBJ2-1; possibly TRBD1 for D (6 bases). The CDR3 loop spans 12 amino acids. V was shortened by 0 bases and J by 12 bases, with 9 bases between the two germline ends. CDR1 is SGHDN, CDR2 FVKESK, per germline.

This clonotype has at least ten counts. The rearrangement joins TRBV12-3 or TRBV12-4 to TRBJ2-1, with 10 bases aligning to TRBD2. The CDR3 is 13 amino acids. With V trimmed by 3 bases and J by 9 bases, 2 bases remained unmatched. Here the CDR3 reads CASSLLAGVEQFF. The CDR3 coding sequence is TGTGCCAGCAGTTTGCTAGCGGGAGTTGAGCAGTTCTTC.

The sample holds many counts of this clonotype. The chain has TRBV2 and TRBJ2-3, with 11 positions matching TRBD2. The V gene's germline CDR1 is SNHLY and CDR2 FYNNEI. Trimming cost V 0 bases and J 6 bases; bases outside gene matches: 5. This CDR3 spans 16 amino acids. The CDR3: CASSEASTSGVDTQYF. In nucleotides, the CDR3 is TGTGCCAGCAGTGAAGCGTCGACTAGCGGGGTTGATACGCAGTATTTT. The full variable domain, its missing parts supplied by reference TRBV2 and TRBJ2-3, is EPEVTQTPSHQVTQMGQEVILRCVPISNHLYFYWYRQILGQKVEFLVSFYNNEISEKSEIFDDQFSVERPDGSNFTLKIRSTKLEDSAMYFCASSEASTSGVDTQYFGPGTRLTVL.

At least ten counts were recorded for this clonotype. The chain is built from TRBV9 and TRBJ1-2; 8 bases fit TRBD1. The junction had 9 bases not matched to a gene; V was cut back by 4 bases and J by 4 bases. CDR3 size: 15 residues. Germline V gene lookup returns CDR1 SGDLS and CDR2 YYNGEE. CDR3 coding DNA: TGTGCCAGCAGCCCAGTAGCTACAGGGGGCTATGGCTACACCTTC. It yields the protein CASSPVATGGYGYTF.

V gene TRBV5-1 combines with J gene TRBJ2-1; TRBD2 matches at 8 bases. The germline V gene encodes CDR1 SGHRS and CDR2 YFSETQ. This CDR3 has 13 residues. V trimming: 4 bases; J trimming: 6 bases; junction bases outside the gene matches: 3. As DNA, the CDR3 is TGCGCCAGCAGCCGGGGGGGCGGCAATGAGCAGTTCTTC. Its protein is CASSRGGGNEQFF.

The V and J genes are TRBV6-5 and TRBJ2-7; either TRBD1 or TRBD2 may fit D (6 bases each). The V end lost 5 bases, the J end lost 5 bases, and 10 bases lay between the germline ends. The CDR3 is 12 residues long. Germline V gene data show CDR1 as MNHEY and CDR2 as SVGAGI. This chain's CDR3 is CASSERGDEQYF. The DNA for the CDR3 is TGTGCCAGCAGTGAAAGGGGGGACGAGCAGTACTTC.

This clonotype showed up just a few times. This sequence joins TRBV5-1 and TRBJ2-1, with 7 bases aligning to TRBD2. The CDR3 extends over 15 amino acids. V shed 5 bases and J 0 bases; nucleotides not matched to a gene: 5. The germline V gene has CDR1 SGHRS and CDR2 YFSETQ. The CDR3 DNA is TGCGCCAGCAGTATAACGGGAGGCTCCTACAATGAGCAGTTCTTC. Translation gives CASSITGGSYNEQFF.

This clonotype was recorded many times. The chain has TRBV7-6 and TRBJ2-7, with TRBD2 matching 13 bases. The germline V gene has CDR1 SGHVS and CDR2 FNYEAQ. With 5 bases clipped from V and 2 bases from J, the junction kept 6 bases outside the gene matches. This CDR3 has 16 residues. CDR3 nucleotide sequence: TGTGCCAGCAGCGCAGGACTAGCGGGAGAAACCTACGAGCAGTACTTC. Amino acids: CASSAGLAGETYEQYF.

This clonotype was recorded many times. The genes are TRBV4-1 and TRBJ2-2; D gene ambiguous. The CDR3 extends over 18 amino acids. Per the germline V gene, CDR1 is MGHRA and CDR2 is YSYEKL. V lost 0 bases and J lost 5, with 19 bases in between. In DNA form, the CDR3 reads TGCGCCAGCAGCCAAGATTTCACGCAGGCAGCAAGGACCGGGGAGCTGTTTTTT. Amino acid sequence: CASSQDFTQAARTGELFF.

This clonotype was recorded a few times. This chain connects TRBV7-4 to TRBJ2-3, with unresolved D. This CDR3 contains 14 residues. Between the trimmed V and J ends, which lost 8 bases and 0 bases, there was a span of 12 bases. CDR1 and CDR2 (germline): SGHVT, SQSDAQ. This CDR3 is CASRHEPSTDTQYF. The CDR3 DNA reads TGTGCCAGCCGCCACGAGCCTAGCACAGATACGCAGTATTTT.

This clonotype has ten or more counts. The chain employs TRBV30 and TRBJ2-3; perhaps D is TRBD1 or TRBD2 (5 bases each). This CDR3 has 13 amino acids. Germline V gives CDR1 GTSNPN, CDR2 SVGIG (reference sequence). Trimming cost V 8 bases and J 5 bases, with 17 bases left between them. DNA for the CDR3: TGTGCCCGGGACCTCCAAACGGGAGATACGCAGTATTTT. Residues: CARDLQTGDTQYF. Looking up the rest from reference TRBV30 and TRBJ2-3 gives the full variable domain: SQTIHQWPATLVQPVGSPLSLECTVEGTSNPNLYWYRQAAGRGLQLLFYSVGIGQISSEVPQNLSASRPQDRQFILSSKKLLLSDSGFYLCARDLQTGDTQYFGPGTRLTVL.

Comment on this clonotype: A far larger clone is off by one base, so a read error is likely. The rearrangement links TRBV10-2 to TRBJ2-4; D ambiguous. Trimming removed 4 bases from V and 13 bases from J, with 14 bases in between. The CDR3 extends over 12 amino acids. CDR1 WSHSY and CDR2 SAAADI come from the germline V gene. CDR3 in DNA: TGCGCCAGCAGTGCTCGGACGACTGAGCAGTACTTC. Translation gives CASSARTTEQYF.